This T cell receptor beta chain was profiled in a study of T cells after yellow fever vaccination. This clonotype was picked up a small number of times. TCRdb itself ran the 5' RACE reads through MiXCR, one entry per CDR3 protein. The sample has a few hundred thousand distinct CDR3 sequences, 18% seen once. Material: PBMCs, obtained before the yellow fever booster vaccination. The source is a man younger than 35 who received the YFV17D yellow fever vaccine.

The CDR3 sequence: CASSGRGGGLNTEAFF. The CDR3 DNA follows: TGTGCCAGCAGCGGTAGGGGAGGGGGACTGAACACTGAAGCTTTCTTT. The J gene is TRBJ1-1, the V gene TRBV9; D possibly corresponds to TRBD1 (6 bases). The germline CDR1 and CDR2 sequences are SGDLS and YYNGEE. CDR3 length equals 16 residues. V lost 3 bases and J lost 0, with 15 bases in between.